This T cell receptor beta chain derives from a study of beta chain features in type 1 diabetes. General study points: TCRB CDR3s from Type 1 diabetes patients were moderately but significantly shorter in all four CD4+ subsets. In type 1 diabetes patients, VDJ junctions had fewer insertions; deletions at these junctions were more frequent. Whether HLA type affects TCRB rearrangement stayed undetermined in the present work.

Sequencing targeted expressed TCRB transcripts, as all isolated RNA had been reverse transcribed. About 3.6 million reads was the average for naive, central memory and regulatory T cell samples. The assay was immunoSEQ multiplex PCR, and TCRdb's table has in-frame clones only and misses some. This sample has approximately 280,000 clones, with about 15% found just once. CDR1 and CDR2 from the germline V gene are SGHRS and YFSETQ. Trimming cost V 2 bases and J 4 bases; bases outside gene matches: 4. This CDR3 region has 15 residues. This clone occurred a few times. Antigen specificity is unknown. The chain links TRBV5-1 to TRBJ2-5, with 11 bases aligning to TRBD2. The TCR was taken from a man in his late teens or twenties with type 1 diabetes. The sample taken for sequencing was naive CD4+ T cells from blood. DNA of the CDR3: TGCGCCAGCAGCTTACTAGCGGGAGTCCCAGAGACCCAGTACTTC. It encodes CASSLLAGVPETQYF.